These 9 T cell receptor beta chains came from one sample sequenced in a study of cytomegalovirus exposure and HLA in healthy donors. Data came from immunoSEQ multiplex PCR; TCRdb stores just in-frame clones and leaves some out. The sample shows fewer than 400,000 clones, roughly 88% of them seen only once. The sample consisted of PBMCs. Receptor source: a man aged 25-45 years in good health and CMV-seronegative.

The chain links TRBV21-1 to TRBJ2-7; the table names TRBD2, a call not compared with the DNA. TRBV21-1 is annotated as a pseudogene. The CDR3 consists of 13 residues. The CDR3 nucleotides read TGTGCCAGCAGCATGGGGGGGACACCTTATAGAATCGTC. Translation: CASSMGGTPYRIV.

This clone has only a few counts. This rearrangement joins TRBV5-5 to TRBJ1-2; 10 nucleotides agree with TRBD1. CDR3 length equals 16 residues. V was pared by 3 bases and J by 0 bases, with 5 bases of the junction left unmatched. The V gene's germline CDR1 is SGHKS and CDR2 YYEKEE (reference sequence). The CDR3 reads CASSWDRGYANYGYTF. In DNA, the CDR3 is TGTGCCAGCAGCTGGGACAGGGGATATGCTAACTATGGCTACACCTTC.

The V call is TRBV27, the J call TRBJ1-2; D gene uncertain. The germline gives CDR1 MNHEY, CDR2 SMNVEV (reference sequence). V was shortened by 3 bases and J by 1 base, with 9 bases between the two germline ends. The CDR3 loop spans 14 amino acids. The CDR3 DNA reads as TGTGCCAGCAGTTTCGGCAGGCTTAACTATGGCTACACCTTC. Protein: CASSFGRLNYGYTF.

On this clone itself: This sample includes further DNA sequences coding for the same CDR3. The chain links TRBV27 to TRBJ1-1, with D possibly being TRBD1 (5 bases). Trimming shortened V by 0 bases and J by 4 bases, and 9 bases separated the two germline ends. CDR3 length: 14 residues. Germline CDR1 MNHEY, CDR2 SMNVEV (reference sequence). The CDR3 loop is CASSLSGRGTEAFF. The CDR3 DNA reads TGTGCCAGCAGTTTATCAGGGAGGGGCACTGAAGCTTTCTTT.

The genes are TRBV12-5 and TRBJ2-3; 8 nucleotides match TRBD1. Germline values: CDR1 LGHNT, CDR2 FRNRAP. The V gene end was trimmed by 3 bases and the J gene end by 12 bases; junction bases not matched to a gene: 5. The CDR3 consists of 12 residues. The CDR3 reads CASGLKAGGQYF. The CDR3 DNA reads TGTGCTAGTGGTTTAAAGGCAGGGGGCCAGTATTTT.

V gene TRBV4-3 combines with J gene TRBJ1-2; D is ambiguous. The CDR3 spans 14 residues. V lost 1 base and J lost 5, with 11 bases in between. CDR1 and CDR2 from the germline V gene are LGHNA and YSLEER. CDR3 in amino acids: CASSQGHRLYGYTF. The CDR3 region has the DNA TGCGCCAGCAGCCAAGGGCATCGCTTATATGGCTACACCTTC.

The chain uses TRBV25-1 and TRBJ1-1, with D perhaps TRBD1 (5 bases). The germline V gene encodes CDR1 MGHDK and CDR2 SYGVNS. The CDR3 runs 14 residues. V lost 7 bases and J lost 7, with 19 bases in between. CDR3 DNA sequence: TGTGCCAGCATCGGACCGGTAAGAAGGGGTGAAGCTTTCTTT. It encodes CASIGPVRRGEAFF.

This rearrangement joins TRBV4-3 to TRBJ1-2; a weak D match, TRBD1 (5 bases). V shed 2 bases and J shed 11 bases, with 15 bases lying between them. Germline V gene data show CDR1 as LGHNA and CDR2 as YSLEER. The CDR3 is 13 residues long. The CDR3 sequence: CASSQRQGWSYTF. CDR3 bases: TGCGCCAGCAGCCAACGGCAGGGTTGGTCGTACACCTTC.

This clone was found once. The chain employs TRBV7-2 and TRBJ2-2; 8 positions agree with TRBD2. The V gene end was trimmed by 3 bases and the J gene end by 6 bases; junction bases not matched to a gene: 0. Germline CDR1 and CDR2: SGHTA and FQGNSA. This CDR3 has 13 amino acids. DNA for the CDR3: TGTGCCAGCAGCTTCGGGGGGGCCGGGGAGCTGTTTTTT. Its translation is CASSFGGAGELFF.